This entry lists 14 T cell receptor beta chains sequenced from one sample in a study of T cell responses to AZD1222 COVID-19 vaccine. Sequencing was performed with immunoSEQ multiplex PCR; in TCRdb, only in-frame clones are kept and a portion is missing. This repertoire shows about 140,000 clones, 90% to 95% found once; its top ten account for less than 0.95%. The sample was peripheral blood, taken on day 0 of MenACWY control vaccination. These TCRs come from an adult in good health.

The chain joins TRBV5-1 to TRBJ1-1; D may be TRBD1 (5 bases). V was pared by 0 bases and J by 0 bases, with 9 bases between. The CDR3 runs to 15 residues. Germline CDR1 and CDR2: SGHRS and YFSETQ. Written as DNA, the CDR3 is TGCGCCAGCAGCTTGGACGGACATTTGAACACTGAAGCTTTCTTT. Translated, it gives CASSLDGHLNTEAFF.

The chain links TRBV3-1 (or the pseudogene TRBV3-2) to TRBJ2-2; D remains unclear. The germline gives CDR1 LGHDT, CDR2 YNNKEL (reference sequence). V lost 0 bases and J lost 9, with 11 bases in between. The CDR3 sequence is 14 residues long. The CDR3 spells CASSQDMTIRELFF. DNA of the CDR3: TGTGCCAGCAGCCAAGATATGACCATCAGGGAGCTGTTTTTT.

The chain recombines TRBV10-3 with TRBJ2-7; D not certain. V was shortened by 3 bases and J by 2 bases, with 11 bases between the two germline ends. The CDR3 runs 14 residues. The germline V gene encodes CDR1 ENHRY and CDR2 SYGVKD. This CDR3 is CAISDRTRTYEQYF. The CDR3, as DNA: TGTGCCATCAGTGACCGGACGAGAACCTACGAGCAGTACTTC.

There are a few counts of this clone. The rearrangement links TRBV19 to TRBJ2-1; 7 nucleotides match TRBD1. The germline V gene encodes CDR1 LNHDA and CDR2 SQIVND (reference sequence). The CDR3 runs 15 residues. With V trimmed by 7 bases and J by 0 bases, 6 bases remained unmatched. CDR3 DNA sequence: TGTGCCAGTACCGCGGACAGGAGCTCCTACAATGAGCAGTTCTTC. Translation gives CASTADRSSYNEQFF.

The V call is TRBV10-2, the J call TRBJ1-5; TRBD1 might be the D (6 bases). CDR3 length equals 13 residues. The V and J ends lost 6 bases and 5 bases respectively, with 11 bases between them. CDR1 WSHSY and CDR2 SAAADI come from the germline V gene. CDR3 sequence (DNA): TGCGCCAGCAGGACGGACAGAGATCAGCCCCAGCATTTT. Its translation is CASRTDRDQPQHF.

The chain is built from TRBV7-2 and TRBJ1-4; D gene unclear. Trimming took off 2 bases at V and 6 bases at J, with 10 bases between the two ends. CDR1 is SGHTA, CDR2 FQGNSA, per germline. The CDR3 is made up of 14 amino acids. The CDR3 nucleotides read TGTGCCAGCAGCTTACTGGGTGTGGATGAAAAACTGTTTTTT. Translated, it gives CASSLLGVDEKLFF.

The J gene is TRBJ2-7, the V gene TRBV5-1; no firm D call. This CDR3 has 14 amino acids. Germline CDR1 is SGHRS and CDR2 is YFSETQ. Trimming shortened V by 3 bases and J by 2 bases, and 12 bases separated the two germline ends. The CDR3 region is CASSSQTRTYEQYF. The CDR3 DNA reads TGCGCCAGCAGCTCGCAGACAAGAACCTACGAGCAGTACTTC. Supplemented by reference TRBV5-1 and TRBJ2-7, the full variable domain reads KAGVTQTPRYLIKTRGQQVTLSCSPISGHRSVSWYQQTPGQGLQFLFEYFSETQRNKGNFPGRFSGRQFSNSRSEMNVSTLELGDSALYLCASSSQTRTYEQYFGPGTRLTVT.

V and J are TRBV15 and TRBJ1-2; 9 bases fit TRBD1. V dropped 4 bases and J dropped 8; count of bases not matched to a gene: 11. CDR1 and CDR2 from the germline V gene are LNHNV and YYDKDF (reference sequence). This CDR3 has 15 amino acids. CDR3 nucleotide sequence: TGTGCCACCAGCACTTCCCGGGACAGGGTATCGGGCTACACCTTC. Translation: CATSTSRDRVSGYTF.

The rearrangement joins TRBV5-1 to TRBJ1-1; 7 bases match TRBD1. CDR1 SGHRS and CDR2 YFSETQ come from the germline V gene. V was clipped by 4 bases and J by 1 base; unmatched bases: 10. This CDR3 comprises 16 residues. Here the CDR3 DNA reads TGCGCCAGCAGCGCCTCCTACAGGGGCTCGAACACTGAAGCTTTCTTT. Amino acid sequence: CASSASYRGSNTEAFF.

This sequence joins TRBV27 and TRBJ1-1; no definite D call. The CDR3 extends over 13 amino acids. Germline loops: CDR1 MNHEY, CDR2 SMNVEV (reference sequence). V dropped 3 bases and J dropped 5 bases, with 10 bases sitting between them. CDR3 in amino acids: CASSFTRTTEAFF. The DNA for the CDR3 is TGTGCCAGCAGTTTCACACGAACAACTGAAGCTTTCTTT.

The V gene is TRBV28, the J gene TRBJ1-3; 7 bases are shared with TRBD1. The V gene's germline CDR1 is MDHEN and CDR2 SYDVKM. V lost 7 bases to trimming and J lost 3 bases; unmatched junction nucleotides: 6. CDR3 length: 14 amino acids. The CDR3 region is CASNQGGSGNTIYF. CDR3 nucleotide sequence: TGTGCCAGCAATCAGGGGGGCAGTGGAAACACCATATATTTT.

The rearrangement links TRBV19 to TRBJ1-6, with TRBD1 as a possible D gene (6 bases). Looked up from germline, CDR1 is LNHDA and CDR2 is SQIVND (reference sequence). The CDR3 consists of 18 residues. V lost 5 bases to trimming and J lost 0 bases, with 17 bases between them. The CDR3 spells CASSLRGGARSYNSPLHF. In nucleotides, the CDR3 is TGTGCCAGTAGTCTACGGGGGGGCGCTCGCTCCTATAATTCACCCCTCCACTTT.

The rearrangement joins TRBV6-2 or TRBV6-3 to TRBJ1-5; D not resolved. Trimming took off 3 bases at V and 5 bases at J, with 11 bases between the two ends. CDR3 length: 14 amino acids. In germline, CDR1 is MNHEY, CDR2 SVGEGT. CDR3 nucleotides: TGTGCCAGCAGTTATGGATTTCCTTATCAGCCCCAGCATTTT. This encodes CASSYGFPYQPQHF.

This chain links TRBV27 with TRBJ2-2; a possible D gene is TRBD2 (6 bases). The V gene lost 2 bases and the J gene lost 0 bases, with 7 bases spanning the gap. Germline assignment: CDR1 MNHEY and CDR2 SMNVEV (reference sequence). CDR3 size: 15 residues. CDR3 protein: CASSLGRTNTGELFF. Here the CDR3 DNA reads TGTGCCAGCAGTTTAGGGAGGACGAACACCGGGGAGCTGTTTTTT.